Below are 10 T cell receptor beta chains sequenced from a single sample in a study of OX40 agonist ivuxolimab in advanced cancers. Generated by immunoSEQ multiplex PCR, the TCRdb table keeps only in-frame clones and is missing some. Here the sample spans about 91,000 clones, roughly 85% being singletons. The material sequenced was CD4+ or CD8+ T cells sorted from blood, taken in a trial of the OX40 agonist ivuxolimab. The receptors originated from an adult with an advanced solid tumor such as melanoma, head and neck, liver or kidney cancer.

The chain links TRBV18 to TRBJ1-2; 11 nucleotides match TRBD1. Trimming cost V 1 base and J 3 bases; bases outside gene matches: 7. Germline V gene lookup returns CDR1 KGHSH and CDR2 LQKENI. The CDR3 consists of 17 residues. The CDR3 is CASSPRYGTGGDYGYTF. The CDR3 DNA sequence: TGTGCCAGCTCACCACGGTACGGGACAGGGGGTGACTATGGCTACACCTTC.

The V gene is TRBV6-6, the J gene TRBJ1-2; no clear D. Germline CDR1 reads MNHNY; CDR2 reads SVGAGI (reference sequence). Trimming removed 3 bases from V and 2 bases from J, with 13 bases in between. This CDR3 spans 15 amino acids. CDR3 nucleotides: TGTGCCAGCAGTTATAGAAGGACGACGAACTATGGCTACACCTTC. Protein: CASSYRRTTNYGYTF.

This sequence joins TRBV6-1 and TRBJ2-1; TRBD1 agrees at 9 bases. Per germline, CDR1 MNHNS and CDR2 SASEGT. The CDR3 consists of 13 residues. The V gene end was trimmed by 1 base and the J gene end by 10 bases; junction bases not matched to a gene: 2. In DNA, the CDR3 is TGTGCCAGCAGTGAAGGGGACAGGGAGGAGCAGTTCTTC. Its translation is CASSEGDREEQFF.

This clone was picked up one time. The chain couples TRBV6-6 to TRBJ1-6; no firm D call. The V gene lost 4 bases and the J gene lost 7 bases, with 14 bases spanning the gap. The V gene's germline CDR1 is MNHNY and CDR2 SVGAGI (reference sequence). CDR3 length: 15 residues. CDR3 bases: TGTGCCAGCAGTTTAGGGTTGAGCGGCAATTCACCCCTCCACTTT. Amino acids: CASSLGLSGNSPLHF.

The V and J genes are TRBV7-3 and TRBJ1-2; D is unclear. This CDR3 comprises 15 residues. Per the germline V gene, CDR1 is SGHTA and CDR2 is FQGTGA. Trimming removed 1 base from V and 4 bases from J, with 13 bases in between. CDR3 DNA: TGTGCCAGCAGCTTAAACGGGGAGTTAGTCTATGGCTACACCTTC. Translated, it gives CASSLNGELVYGYTF.

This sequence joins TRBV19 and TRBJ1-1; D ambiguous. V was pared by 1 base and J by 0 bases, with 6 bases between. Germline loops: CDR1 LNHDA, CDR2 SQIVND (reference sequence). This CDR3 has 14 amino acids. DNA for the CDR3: TGTGCCAGTAGTATAGGGCAGGTGAACACTGAAGCTTTCTTT. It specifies CASSIGQVNTEAFF.

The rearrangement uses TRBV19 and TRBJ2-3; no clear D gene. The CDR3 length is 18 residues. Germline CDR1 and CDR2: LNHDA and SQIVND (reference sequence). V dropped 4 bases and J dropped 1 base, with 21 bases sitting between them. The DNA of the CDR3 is TGTGCCAGTAGTAGATTTTCCGTAACCTTCGGAGGCACAGATACGCAGTATTTT. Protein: CASSRFSVTFGGTDTQYF. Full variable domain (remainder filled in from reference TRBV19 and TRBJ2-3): DGGITQSPKYLFRKEGQNVTLSCEQNLNHDAMYWYRQDPGQGLRLIYYSQIVNDFQKGDIAEGYSVSREKKESFPLTVTSAQKNPTAFYLCASSRFSVTFGGTDTQYFGPGTRLTVL.

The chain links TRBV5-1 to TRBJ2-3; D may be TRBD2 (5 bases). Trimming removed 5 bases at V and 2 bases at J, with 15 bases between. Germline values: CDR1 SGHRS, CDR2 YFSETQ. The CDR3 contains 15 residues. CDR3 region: CASSSRTGNTDTQYF. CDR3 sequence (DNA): TGCGCCAGCAGTTCAAGGACGGGGAACACAGATACGCAGTATTTT.

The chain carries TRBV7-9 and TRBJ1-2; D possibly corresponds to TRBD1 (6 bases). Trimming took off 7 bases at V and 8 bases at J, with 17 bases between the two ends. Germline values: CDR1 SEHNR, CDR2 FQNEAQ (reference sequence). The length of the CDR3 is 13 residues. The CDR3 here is CASTVSGVYGYTF. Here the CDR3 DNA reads TGTGCCAGCACCGTATCAGGGGTCTACGGCTACACCTTC.

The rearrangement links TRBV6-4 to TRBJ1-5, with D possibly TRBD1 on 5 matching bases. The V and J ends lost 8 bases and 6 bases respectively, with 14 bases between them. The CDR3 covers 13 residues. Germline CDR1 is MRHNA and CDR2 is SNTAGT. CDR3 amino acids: CASGRRGSQPQHF. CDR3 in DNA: TGTGCCAGCGGAAGAAGGGGCTCTCAGCCCCAGCATTTT.